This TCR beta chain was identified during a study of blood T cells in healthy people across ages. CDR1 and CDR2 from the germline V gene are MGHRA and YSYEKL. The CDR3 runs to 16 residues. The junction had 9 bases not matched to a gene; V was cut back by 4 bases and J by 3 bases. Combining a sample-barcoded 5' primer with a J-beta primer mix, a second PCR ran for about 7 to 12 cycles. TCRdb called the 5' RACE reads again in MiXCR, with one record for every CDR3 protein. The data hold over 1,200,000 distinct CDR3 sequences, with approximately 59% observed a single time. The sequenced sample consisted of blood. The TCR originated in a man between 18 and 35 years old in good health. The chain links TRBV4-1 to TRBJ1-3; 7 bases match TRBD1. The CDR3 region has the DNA TGCGCCAGCAGCCCTCAACGACAGGGAAGTGGAAACACCATATATTTT. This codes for CASSPQRQGSGNTIYF.